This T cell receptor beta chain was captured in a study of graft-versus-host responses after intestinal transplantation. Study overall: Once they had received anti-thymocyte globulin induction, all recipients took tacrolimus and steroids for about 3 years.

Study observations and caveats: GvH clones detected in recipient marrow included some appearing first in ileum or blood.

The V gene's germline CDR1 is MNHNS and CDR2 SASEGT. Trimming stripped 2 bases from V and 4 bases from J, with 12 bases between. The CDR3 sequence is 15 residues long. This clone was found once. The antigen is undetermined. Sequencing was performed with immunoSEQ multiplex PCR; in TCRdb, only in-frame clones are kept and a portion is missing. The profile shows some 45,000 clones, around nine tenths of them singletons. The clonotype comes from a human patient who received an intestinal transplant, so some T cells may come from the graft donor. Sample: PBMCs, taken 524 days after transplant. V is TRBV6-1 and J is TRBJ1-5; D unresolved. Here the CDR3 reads CASSEMDSGNQPQHF. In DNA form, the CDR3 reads TGTGCCAGCAGTGAAATGGATTCTGGGAATCAGCCCCAGCATTTT.